This TCR beta chain stems from a study of cytomegalovirus exposure and HLA in healthy donors. While unrecorded immune exposures were likely, the donors were nominally healthy when sampled. A multiplex PCR was run with 60 Vbeta primers and 13 Jbeta primers. TCRdb's table, derived via immunoSEQ multiplex PCR, lists solely in-frame clones and lacks some. This sample contains some 200,000 clones. Material for sequencing was PBMCs. This clonotype was obtained from a young woman in good health and CMV-seropositive.

The CDR3 DNA sequence: TGTGCCAGCTCAAGGAGAGGCTCCTACGAGCAGTACTTC. Its protein product is CASSRRGSYEQYF. The chain links TRBV27 to TRBJ2-7; no firm D call. With 8 bases removed from V and 0 bases from J, the gap between germline ends came to 11 bases. The CDR3 totals 13 residues. Looked up from germline, CDR1 is MNHEY and CDR2 is SMNVEV (reference sequence).